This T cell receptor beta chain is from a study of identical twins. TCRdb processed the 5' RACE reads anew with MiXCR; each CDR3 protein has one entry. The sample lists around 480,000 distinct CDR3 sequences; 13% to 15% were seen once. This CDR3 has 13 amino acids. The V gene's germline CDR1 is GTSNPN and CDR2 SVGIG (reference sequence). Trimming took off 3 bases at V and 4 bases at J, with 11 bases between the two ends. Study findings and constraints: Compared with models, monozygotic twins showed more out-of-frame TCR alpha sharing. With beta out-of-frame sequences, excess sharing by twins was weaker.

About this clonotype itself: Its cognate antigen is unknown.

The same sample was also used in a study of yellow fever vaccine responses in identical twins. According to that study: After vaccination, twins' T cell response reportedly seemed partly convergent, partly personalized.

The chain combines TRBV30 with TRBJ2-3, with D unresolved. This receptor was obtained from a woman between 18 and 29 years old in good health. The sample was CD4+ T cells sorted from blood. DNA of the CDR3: TGTGCCTGGAGGGCACAGTGGGCAGATACGCAGTATTTT. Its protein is CAWRAQWADTQYF.